Listed below are T cell receptor beta chains from one sample, sequenced in a study of cytotoxic CD8 clonotypes in ibrutinib-treated CLL. Libraries were prepared by immunoSEQ multiplex PCR; TCRdb keeps only in-frame clonotypes and omits some of them. The sample shows 150,000 to 200,000 clones, roughly 84% of them seen only once. The specimen was PBMCs, collected at disease progression, from a patient treated with ibrutinib. All receptors derive from a human donor with chronic lymphocytic leukemia. Each CDR3 is given with its conserved first and last residue. The order of the fields is D gene, J gene, V gene, CDR3 length, clone size, CDR3 protein, CDR3 DNA. D genes are given only for firm matches. Part of the rows lack a size; the others show once, few, many or a class for expanded clones.

>TRBD2|TRBJ2-1|TRBV19|15|-
CASSIGRAQPGEQFF
TGTGCCAGTAGTATTGGGAGGGCTCAACCGGGCGAGCAGTTCTTC
>-|TRBJ1-1|TRBV9|14|-
CASSVRIGDTEAFF
TGTGCCAGCAGCGTCAGGATCGGGGACACTGAAGCTTTCTTT
>TRBD1|TRBJ2-7|TRBV29-1|10|-
CSVWDRKLYF
TGCAGCGTTTGGGACAGGAAGCTGTACTTC
>-|TRBJ1-1|TRBV6-5|14|once
CASSYSAGNTEAFF
TGTGCCAGCAGTTACTCGGCTGGGAACACTGAAGCTTTCTTT
>-|TRBJ1-1|TRBV6-1|11|-
CASSWTGPAFF
TGTGCCAGCAGTTGGACGGGGCCTGCTTTCTTT
>-|TRBJ2-1|TRBV6-5|13|-
CASNGRGSNEQFF
TGTGCCAGCAATGGGAGGGGGAGCAATGAGCAGTTCTTC
>-|TRBJ1-5|TRBV6-6|14|-
CASSYVDSNQPQHF
TGTGCCAGCAGTTATGTGGATAGCAATCAGCCCCAGCATTTT
>-|TRBJ1-5|TRBV7-6|15|few
CASSLWYQYNQPQHF
TGTGCCAGCAGCCTATGGTATCAGTACAATCAGCCCCAGCATTTT
>-|TRBJ2-7|TRBV19|16|-
CASSQSSATGNYEQYF
TGTGCCAGTAGTCAATCTTCGGCGACAGGTAACTACGAGCAGTACTTC
>TRBD1|TRBJ2-1|TRBV5-1|15|-
CASSLEGTGANEQFF
TGCGCCAGCAGCTTGGAAGGGACAGGGGCCAATGAGCAGTTCTTC
>TRBD1|TRBJ1-4|TRBV18|15|-
CASSPPGQHNEKLFF
TGTGCCAGCTCACCCCCGGGACAGCATAATGAAAAACTGTTTTTT
>-|TRBJ1-2|TRBV5-1|14|-
CASSLDGIPNGYTF
TGCGCCAGCAGCTTGGACGGCATCCCAAATGGCTACACCTTC
>-|TRBJ2-3|TRBV15|14|-
CATSSQRSTDTQYF
TGTGCCACCAGCAGCCAGCGTAGCACAGATACGCAGTATTTT
>TRBD2|TRBJ2-5|TRBV30|13|-
CAWGSGRGKTQYF
TGTGCCTGGGGTAGCGGGAGGGGTAAGACCCAGTACTTC
>TRBD2|TRBJ2-7|TRBV28|18|once
CASSFPPSGRAAAYEQYF
TGTGCCAGCAGTTTTCCCCCTAGCGGGAGGGCAGCTGCTTACGAGCAGTACTTC
>-|TRBJ2-2|TRBV11-3|14|-
CASSLYSSHGELFF
TGTGCCAGCAGCTTATATTCTAGCCACGGGGAGCTGTTTTTT
>-|TRBJ2-2|TRBV29-1|13|-
CSVDPAYTGELFF
TGCAGCGTAGACCCAGCCTACACCGGGGAGCTGTTTTTT
>TRBD2|TRBJ2-7|TRBV5-1|16|-
CASSITGLAQTYEQYF
TGCGCCAGCAGCATAACCGGACTAGCGCAAACCTACGAGCAGTACTTC
>-|TRBJ1-2|TRBV6-5|14|-
CASRWTVQDYGYTF
TGTGCCAGCAGATGGACAGTCCAGGACTATGGCTACACCTTC
>-|TRBJ2-1|TRBV29-1|10|-
CSVEYNEQFF
TGCAGCGTTGAATACAATGAGCAGTTCTTC
>-|TRBJ2-7|TRBV6-5|13|once
CASTLGTFYEQYF
TGTGCCAGCACCTTGGGGACCTTTTACGAGCAGTACTTC
>TRBD2|TRBJ2-7|TRBV5-1|16|-
CASNQQTSGSSYEQYF
TGCGCCAGCAACCAACAGACTAGCGGGTCCTCCTACGAGCAGTACTTC
>-|TRBJ1-3|TRBV4-1|16|-
CASSQGGRDGRNTIYF
TGCGCCAGCAGCCAAGGTGGAAGGGACGGTCGAAACACCATATATTTT
>-|TRBJ2-2|TRBV7-8|16|-
CASSPSPSLDTGELFF
TGTGCCAGCAGCCCTAGCCCCTCGCTCGACACCGGGGAGCTGTTTTTT
>-|TRBJ2-1|TRBV9|15|once
CASSVRREAAKEQFF
TGTGCCAGCAGCGTAAGACGAGAGGCCGCCAAAGAGCAGTTCTTC
>-|TRBJ2-7|TRBV11-2|11|-
CASSQVDEQYF
TGTGCCAGCAGTCAAGTGGACGAGCAGTACTTC
>-|TRBJ1-2|TRBV5-6|13|-
CASSLERLGGYTF
TGTGCCAGCAGCTTGGAACGACTCGGAGGCTACACCTTC
>-|TRBJ1-1|TRBV29-1|12|-
CSVDRDSTEAFF
TGCAGCGTTGACAGGGATAGCACTGAAGCTTTCTTT
>TRBD1|TRBJ1-2|TRBV14|13|-
CASRVAGGYGYTF
TGTGCCAGCAGAGTGGCAGGGGGTTATGGCTACACCTTC
>TRBD2|TRBJ2-1|TRBV7-7|15|once
CASSLGSSGPNEQFF
TGTGCCAGCAGCCTCGGGTCTAGCGGCCCCAATGAGCAGTTCTTC
>TRBD2|TRBJ2-3|TRBV5-1|16|-
CASSSQRDWLADTQYF
TGCGCCAGCAGCTCACAGCGGGACTGGTTGGCAGATACGCAGTATTTT
>-|TRBJ1-3|TRBV10-3|14|-
CAISVTSSGNTIYF
TGTGCCATCAGTGTCACTAGCTCTGGAAACACCATATATTTT
>-|TRBJ2-7|TRBV19|14|-
CASSMTGRSYEQYF
TGTGCCAGTAGTATGACGGGACGCTCTTACGAGCAGTACTTC
>TRBD1|TRBJ1-2|TRBV19|14|once
CASSATGRMYGYTF
TGTGCCAGTAGTGCGACAGGGCGAATGTATGGCTACACCTTC
>TRBD2|TRBJ2-7|TRBV27|14|few
CASSASGRSHEQYF
TGTGCCAGCAGTGCGAGCGGGAGGTCCCACGAGCAGTACTTC
>-|TRBJ1-5|TRBV10-3|14|-
CAISESGLNQPQHF
TGTGCCATCAGTGAGTCGGGCCTCAATCAGCCCCAGCATTTT
>-|TRBJ2-5|TRBV19|15|once
CASSIRFGRGETQYF
TGTGCCAGTAGTATTAGGTTCGGCCGTGGAGAGACCCAGTACTTC
>-|TRBJ1-1|TRBV19|15|-
CASSIHRNGDTEAFF
TGTGCCAGTAGTATACACCGAAATGGGGACACTGAAGCTTTCTTT
>-|TRBJ1-5|TRBV5-8|13|-
CASSLAVKQPQHF
TGTGCCAGCAGCTTGGCGGTTAAACAGCCCCAGCATTTT
>-|TRBJ1-5|TRBV7-6|13|-
CASSLGRDQPQHF
TGTGCCAGCAGCTTAGGGAGAGATCAGCCCCAGCATTTT
>-|TRBJ2-7|TRBV11-2|13|-
CASSPGLTYEQYF
TGTGCCAGCAGCCCTGGACTTACCTACGAGCAGTACTTC
>-|TRBJ1-1|TRBV7-9|14|-
CASRNQGWNTEAFF
TGTGCCAGCAGAAATCAGGGGTGGAACACTGAAGCTTTCTTT
>-|TRBJ2-7|TRBV7-9|15|-
CASSSLRGGREAEYF
TGTGCCAGCAGCTCCCTTCGAGGTGGCAGGGAGGCCGAGTACTTC
>TRBD1|TRBJ1-3|TRBV10-3|15|few
CAIRGAGGPGNTIYF
TGTGCCATCAGGGGCGCAGGGGGCCCTGGAAACACCATATATTTT
>-|TRBJ2-3|TRBV5-1|14|-
CASSLGLDTDTQYF
TGCGCCAGCAGCTTGGGGTTGGACACAGATACGCAGTATTTT
>-|TRBJ2-7|TRBV4-3|17|-
CASSQEWGAGYTYEQYF
TGCGCCAGCAGCCAAGAATGGGGGGCGGGTTATACCTACGAGCAGTACTTC
>-|TRBJ2-7|TRBV27|14|-
CASRSRPESYEQYF
TGTGCCAGCAGATCAAGACCAGAGAGCTACGAGCAGTACTTC
>-|TRBJ1-1|TRBV4-1|13|-
CASSQDRDTEAFF
TGCGCCAGCAGCCAAGACAGGGACACTGAAGCTTTCTTT
>TRBD2|TRBJ2-3|TRBV4-1|17|-
CASSRRGSGRDTDTQYF
TGCGCCAGCAGCCGGAGGGGGAGCGGGAGAGACACAGATACGCAGTATTTT
>-|TRBJ1-2|TRBV9|16|few
CASSTPSGAANYGYTF
TGTGCCAGCAGCACCCCGAGCGGGGCAGCAAACTATGGCTACACCTTC
>TRBD1|TRBJ2-1|TRBV27|15|-
CASREDRVSYNEQFF
TGTGCCAGCAGAGAGGACAGGGTATCCTACAATGAGCAGTTCTTC
>-|TRBJ1-1|TRBV4-1|15|-
CASSQVPEGVRAPFF
TGCGCCAGCAGCCAAGTACCGGAAGGGGTCCGGGCTCCTTTCTTT
>TRBD2|TRBJ2-7|TRBV5-1|14|-
CASSLRSGSYEQYF
TGCGCCAGCAGCTTGCGTAGCGGGAGCTACGAGCAGTACTTC